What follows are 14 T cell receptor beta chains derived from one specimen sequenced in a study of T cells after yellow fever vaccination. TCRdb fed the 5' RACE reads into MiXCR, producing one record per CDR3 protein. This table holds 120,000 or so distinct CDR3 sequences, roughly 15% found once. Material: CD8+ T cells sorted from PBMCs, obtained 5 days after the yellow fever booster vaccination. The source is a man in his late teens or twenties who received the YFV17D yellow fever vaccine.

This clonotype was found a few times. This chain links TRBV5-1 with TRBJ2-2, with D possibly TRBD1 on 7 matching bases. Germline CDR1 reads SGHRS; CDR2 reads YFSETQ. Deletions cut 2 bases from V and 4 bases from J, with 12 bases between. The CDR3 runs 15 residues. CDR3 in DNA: TGCGCCAGCAGCTTTCGACAGGGAGGCACCGGGGAGCTGTTTTTT. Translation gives CASSFRQGGTGELFF. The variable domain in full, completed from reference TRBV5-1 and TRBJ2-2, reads KAGVTQTPRYLIKTRGQQVTLSCSPISGHRSVSWYQQTPGQGLQFLFEYFSETQRNKGNFPGRFSGRQFSNSRSEMNVSTLELGDSALYLCASSFRQGGTGELFFGEGSRLTVL.

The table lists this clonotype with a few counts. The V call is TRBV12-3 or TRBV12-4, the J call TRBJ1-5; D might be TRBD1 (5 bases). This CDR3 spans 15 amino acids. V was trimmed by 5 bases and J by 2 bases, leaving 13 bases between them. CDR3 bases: TGTGCCAGCAGTGCCGCGGGGCTTGGCAATCAGCCCCAGCATTTT. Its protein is CASSAAGLGNQPQHF.

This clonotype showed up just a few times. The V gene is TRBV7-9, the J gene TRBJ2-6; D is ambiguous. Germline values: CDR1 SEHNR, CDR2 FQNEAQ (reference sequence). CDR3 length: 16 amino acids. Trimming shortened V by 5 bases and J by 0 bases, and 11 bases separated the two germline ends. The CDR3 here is CASSLKRGSGANVLTF. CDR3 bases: TGTGCCAGCAGCCTGAAAAGAGGCTCTGGGGCCAACGTCCTGACTTTC.

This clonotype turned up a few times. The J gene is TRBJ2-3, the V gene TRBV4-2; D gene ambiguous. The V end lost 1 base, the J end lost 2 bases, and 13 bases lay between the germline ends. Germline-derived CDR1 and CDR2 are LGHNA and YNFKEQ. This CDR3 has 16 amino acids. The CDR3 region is CASSQVGRGITDTQYF. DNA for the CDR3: TGTGCCAGCAGCCAAGTAGGCCGCGGCATCACAGATACGCAGTATTTT.

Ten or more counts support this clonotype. The CDR3 DNA follows: TGTGCCAGCAGCCCATTTTTGCGGGGGCCCTACAATGAGCAGTTCTTC. Protein sequence: CASSPFLRGPYNEQFF. The chain carries TRBV12-3 or TRBV12-4 and TRBJ2-1; TRBD2 is a possible D gene (7 bases). Deletions cut 6 bases from V and 2 bases from J, with 17 bases between. The CDR3 is 16 amino acids.

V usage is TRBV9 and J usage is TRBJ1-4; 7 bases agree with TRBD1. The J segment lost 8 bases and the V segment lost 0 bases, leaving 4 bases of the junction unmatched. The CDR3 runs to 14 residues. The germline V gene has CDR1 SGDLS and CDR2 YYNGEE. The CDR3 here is CASSVDGTVEKLFF. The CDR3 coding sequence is TGTGCCAGCAGCGTAGACGGGACAGTCGAAAAACTGTTTTTT.

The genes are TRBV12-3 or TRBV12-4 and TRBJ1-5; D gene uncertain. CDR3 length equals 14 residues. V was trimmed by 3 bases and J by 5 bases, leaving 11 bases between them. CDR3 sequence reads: CASSFSGIDQPQHF. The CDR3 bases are TGTGCCAGCAGTTTTTCGGGTATCGATCAGCCCCAGCATTTT.

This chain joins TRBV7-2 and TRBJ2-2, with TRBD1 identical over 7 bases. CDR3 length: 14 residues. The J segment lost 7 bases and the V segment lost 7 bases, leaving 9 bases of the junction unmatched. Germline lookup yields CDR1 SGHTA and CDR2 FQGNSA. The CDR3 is CASTPEGASGELFF. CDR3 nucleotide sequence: TGTGCCAGCACCCCCGAGGGGGCTAGCGGGGAGCTGTTTTTT.

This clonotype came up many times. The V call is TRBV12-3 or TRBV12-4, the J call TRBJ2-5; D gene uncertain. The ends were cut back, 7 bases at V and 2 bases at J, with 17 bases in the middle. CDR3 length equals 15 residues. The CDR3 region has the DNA TGTGCCAGCAATCAATGGGGATTCCAGCAAGAGACCCAGTACTTC. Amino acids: CASNQWGFQQETQYF.

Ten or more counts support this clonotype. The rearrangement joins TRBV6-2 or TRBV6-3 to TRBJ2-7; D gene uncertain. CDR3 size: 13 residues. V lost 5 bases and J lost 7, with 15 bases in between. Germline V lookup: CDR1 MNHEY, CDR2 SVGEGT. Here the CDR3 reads CASSPFSSVEQYF. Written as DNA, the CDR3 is TGTGCCAGCAGTCCCTTCTCTTCTGTTGAGCAGTACTTC.

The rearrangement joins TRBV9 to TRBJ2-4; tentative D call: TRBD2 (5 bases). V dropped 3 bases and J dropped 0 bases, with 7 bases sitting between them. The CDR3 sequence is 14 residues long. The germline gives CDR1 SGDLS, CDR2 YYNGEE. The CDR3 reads CASSAGLAKNIQYF. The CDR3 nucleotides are TGTGCCAGCAGCGCCGGACTAGCCAAAAACATTCAGTACTTC.

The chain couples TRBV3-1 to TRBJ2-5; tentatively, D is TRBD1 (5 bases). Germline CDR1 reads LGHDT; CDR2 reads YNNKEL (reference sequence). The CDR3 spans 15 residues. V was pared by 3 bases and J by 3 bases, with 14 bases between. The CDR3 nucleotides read TGTGCCAGCAGCCAGCCGACAGATAGGGAAGAGACCCAGTACTTC. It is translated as CASSQPTDREETQYF.

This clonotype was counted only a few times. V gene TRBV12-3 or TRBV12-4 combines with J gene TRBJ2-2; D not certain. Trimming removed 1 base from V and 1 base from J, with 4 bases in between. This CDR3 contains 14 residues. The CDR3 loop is CASSLVMNTGELFF. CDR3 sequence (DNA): TGTGCCAGCAGTTTAGTGATGAACACCGGGGAGCTGTTTTTT.

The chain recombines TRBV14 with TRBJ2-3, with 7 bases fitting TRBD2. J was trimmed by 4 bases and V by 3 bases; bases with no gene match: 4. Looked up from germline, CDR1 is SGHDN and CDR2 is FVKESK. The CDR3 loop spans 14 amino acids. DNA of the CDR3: TGTGCCAGCAGCCACGGGGGGAGAGCAGATACGCAGTATTTT. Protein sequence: CASSHGGRADTQYF.